The next 28 T cell receptor beta chains were all read from a single sample in a study of post-analysis software for immune sequencing data. General study points: A few TRBV segments were significantly more frequent in patients than in controls. TRBV5-6, TRBV5-1 and TRBV20-1 were among these segments.

No antigen has been identified for these receptors. Unique-molecular-identifier-tagged TCR beta cDNA libraries were used. TCRdb reprocessed the PCR reads via MiXCR and lists one record per CDR3 protein. The data show some 800,000 distinct CDR3 sequences, roughly 46% seen once. Material for sequencing was blood. These receptors originate from a girl under 18 with multiple sclerosis.

The J gene is TRBJ2-5, the V gene TRBV11-2; TRBD2 might be the D (5 bases). The last part of the DNA fits TRBJ2-7 better; the J call may be wrong. This CDR3 spans 16 amino acids. CDR1 and CDR2 (germline): SGHAT, FQNNGV. CDR3 bases: TGTGCCAGCAGCTTAGTTTCCCTAGCATTAAATTACGAGCAGTACTTC. This encodes CASSLVSLALNYEQYF.

The chain has TRBV6-5 and TRBJ2-5; D possibly matches TRBD1 or TRBD2 (5 bases each). The CDR3 contains 14 residues. Trimming removed 6 bases at V and 5 bases at J, with 16 bases between. Germline CDR1 is MNHEY and CDR2 is SVGAGI. The CDR3 protein is CASRPGTRQETQYF. CDR3 DNA: TGTGCCAGCAGACCCGGGACCCGCCAGGAGACCCAGTACTTC.

The gene calls are TRBV9 and TRBJ1-2, with D possibly matching TRBD1 (6 bases). The CDR3 consists of 13 residues. Germline V gene data show CDR1 as SGDLS and CDR2 as YYNGEE. V lost 4 bases, J lost 7 bases, and 14 bases lay in between. The CDR3, as DNA: TGTGCCAGCAGCTCCCACGAGGGGGTTGGCTACACCTTC. This sequence encodes CASSSHEGVGYTF.

The rearrangement uses TRBV10-3 and TRBJ2-7; TRBD2 might be the D (5 bases). Germline V gives CDR1 ENHRY, CDR2 SYGVKD. The CDR3 length is 12 residues. Trimming removed 6 bases at V and 5 bases at J, with 11 bases between. CDR3 DNA: TGTGCCATCAGGCGGGCGGCAGACGAGCAGTACTTC. It is translated as CAIRRAADEQYF.

The V call is TRBV2, the J call TRBJ2-5; D is perhaps TRBD1 (6 bases). From germline, CDR1 is SNHLY and CDR2 FYNNEI. CDR3 length: 13 residues. The V end lost 6 bases, the J end lost 2 bases, and 10 bases lay between the germline ends. Here the CDR3 DNA reads TGTGCCAGCAGAGATCAGGGGCAAGAGACCCAGTACTTC. This codes for CASRDQGQETQYF.

The sample holds a few counts of this clonotype. The J gene is TRBJ2-7, the V gene TRBV4-1; D uncertain. This CDR3 has 18 amino acids. CDR1 is MGHRA and CDR2 is YSYEKL in the germline V gene. Between the trimmed V and J ends, which lost 1 base and 0 bases, there was a span of 19 bases. The CDR3 bases are TGCGCCAGCAGCCAAGGTGGGGTAGGTTCCTACCGCTCCTACGAGCAGTACTTC. This gives the protein CASSQGGVGSYRSYEQYF.

This clonotype was picked up a small number of times. The V gene is TRBV3-1, the J gene TRBJ1-6; TRBD1 agrees at 11 bases. Germline V gene data show CDR1 as LGHDT and CDR2 as YNNKEL (reference sequence). CDR3 length: 15 amino acids. The V segment lost 7 bases and the J segment 7 bases; nucleotides outside the gene matches: 6. The CDR3 DNA sequence: TGTGCCAGCACCCGTGGACAGGGGGCGAATTCACCCCTCCACTTT. Translated, it gives CASTRGQGANSPLHF.

The chain links TRBV6-5 to TRBJ2-1; D uncertain. This CDR3 comprises 12 residues. The V gene's germline CDR1 is MNHEY and CDR2 SVGAGI. V lost 6 bases and J 8 bases, leaving 11 bases between the germline ends. As DNA, the CDR3 is TGTGCCAGCAGCCGAGGACGGGATGAGCAGTTCTTC. This gives the protein CASSRGRDEQFF.

This clonotype came up a few times. The chain couples TRBV7-2 to TRBJ2-4, with D tentatively TRBD2 (5 bases). The J call may be wrong; the DNA end is better matched by TRBJ2-7. From germline, CDR1 is SGHTA and CDR2 FQGNSA. The CDR3 is 14 amino acids. This chain's CDR3 is CASSLATAGNEQYF. CDR3 nucleotides: TGTGCCAGCAGCTTAGCGACCGCCGGGAACGAGCAGTACTTC.

The rearrangement joins TRBV20-1 to TRBJ1-1; 9 bases line up with TRBD1. The junction had 14 bases not matched to a gene; V was cut back by 8 bases and J by 4 bases. Looked up from germline, CDR1 is DFQATT and CDR2 is SNEGSKA (reference sequence). The CDR3 sequence is 15 residues long. In DNA, the CDR3 is TGCAGTCCCCGGGACAGGGTAGGTCGTCGCACTGAAGCTTTCTTT. This translates into CSPRDRVGRRTEAFF.

This clonotype was found a few times. The genes are TRBV6-5 and TRBJ1-2; D gene uncertain. Germline-derived CDR1 and CDR2 are MNHEY and SVGAGI. The CDR3 spans 12 residues. V was trimmed by 6 bases and J by 8 bases, leaving 13 bases between them. The CDR3 is CASSPEAGGYTF. DNA for the CDR3: TGTGCCAGCAGCCCGGAGGCCGGAGGCTACACCTTC.

This clonotype was detected a few times. The rearrangement joins TRBV29-1 to TRBJ2-7, with D uncertain. Trimming pared 2 bases from V and 6 bases from J, leaving 11 bases between. The CDR3 consists of 12 residues. CDR1 is SQVTM, CDR2 ANQGSEA, per germline. CDR3: CSVESPDAEQYF. CDR3 coding DNA: TGCAGCGTTGAATCTCCAGACGCCGAGCAGTACTTC.

The chain has TRBV29-1 and TRBJ2-1; no reliable D call. CDR1 and CDR2 (germline): SQVTM, ANQGSEA. Trimming cost V 4 bases and J 0 bases, with 16 bases left between them. The CDR3 length is 16 residues. The CDR3 region has the DNA TGCAGCGTTGTGGACCACCCGGAGAGCTCCTACAATGAGCAGTTCTTC. This codes for CSVVDHPESSYNEQFF.

This chain links TRBV20-1 with TRBJ2-7; no clear D gene. The CDR3 runs 11 residues. Trimming took 3 bases from V and 3 from J, leaving 6 bases between them. Germline V CDR1 and CDR2: DFQATT, SNEGSKA (reference sequence). CDR3 in DNA: TGCAGTGCTAGCGACGACTACGAGCAGTACTTC. This codes for CSASDDYEQYF.

This rearrangement joins TRBV20-1 to TRBJ2-3; D unclear. V gave up 1 base and J gave up 2 bases, with 4 bases separating them. The CDR3 contains 12 residues. CDR1 and CDR2 from the germline V gene are DFQATT and SNEGSKA (reference sequence). The CDR3 here is CSARAATDTQYF. The CDR3 DNA reads as TGCAGTGCTAGAGCAGCCACAGATACGCAGTATTTT.

Here the CDR3 DNA reads TGTGCCAGCAGCTTACGTAGCGGGAGTTGGTCAGATACGCAGTATTTT. Its protein product is CASSLRSGSWSDTQYF. The rearrangement uses TRBV7-9 and TRBJ2-3, with 9 bases matching TRBD2. V lost 2 bases and J lost 4; bases outside the gene matches: 7. The CDR3 loop spans 16 amino acids. Germline CDR1 is SEHNR and CDR2 is FQNEAQ (reference sequence).

In its sample, this clonotype was seen once. The chain couples TRBV3-1 to TRBJ2-7; TRBD2 matches 10 bases. The ends lost 2 bases at V and 4 bases at J; junction bases unmatched: 2. The CDR3 runs 14 residues. In germline, CDR1 is LGHDT, CDR2 YNNKEL (reference sequence). The CDR3 DNA reads as TGTGCCAGCAGCCAACGTAGCGGGAGGTACGAGCAGTACTTC. It translates to CASSQRSGRYEQYF.

The J gene is TRBJ1-2, the V gene TRBV5-1, with 11 bases fitting TRBD1. V dropped 4 bases and J dropped 9; count of bases not matched to a gene: 2. Germline V gene sequence: CDR1 SGHRS, CDR2 YFSETQ. The CDR3 consists of 12 residues. The CDR3 here is CASSGQGASYTF. CDR3 DNA: TGCGCCAGCAGCGGACAGGGGGCTAGCTACACCTTC. Variable domain in full (rest from reference TRBV5-1 and TRBJ1-2): KAGVTQTPRYLIKTRGQQVTLSCSPISGHRSVSWYQQTPGQGLQFLFEYFSETQRNKGNFPGRFSGRQFSNSRSEMNVSTLELGDSALYLCASSGQGASYTFGSGTRLTVV.

The genes are TRBV7-3 and TRBJ1-4; 7 nucleotides line up with TRBD1. The CDR3 has 20 residues. V was pared by 2 bases and J by 1 base, with 16 bases of the junction left unmatched. In germline, CDR1 is SGHTA, CDR2 FQGTGA. CDR3 residues: CASSLPLLIPDRKTNEKLFF. In DNA, the CDR3 is TGTGCCAGCAGCTTACCCTTATTGATCCCGGACAGGAAAACTAATGAAAAACTGTTTTTT.

The chain combines TRBV21-1 with TRBJ1-4; the DNA was not compared with TRBD1, the D call given in the table. TRBV21-1 is a pseudogene segment. The CDR3 length is 12 residues. CDR3 amino acids: CASGTGWEKLFF. DNA for the CDR3: TGTGCCAGCGGGACAGGGTGGGAAAAACTGTTTTTT.

J is TRBJ2-7 and V is TRBV5-6, with D possibly called TRBD1 or TRBD2 (5 bases each). Germline V gives CDR1 SGHDT, CDR2 YYEEEE. The length of the CDR3 is 15 residues. With 0 bases removed from V and 3 bases from J, the gap between germline ends came to 13 bases. CDR3 loop: CASSLGEGRIYEQYF. Written as DNA, the CDR3 is TGTGCCAGCAGCTTGGGCGAGGGACGGATCTACGAGCAGTACTTC.

This clonotype turned up a few times. The chain joins TRBV27 to TRBJ2-5; the match to TRBD1 covers 8 bases. The length of the CDR3 is 14 residues. Germline trimming cut 6 bases from V and 11 bases from J; bases unmatched to any gene: 14. Germline V gene data show CDR1 as MNHEY and CDR2 as SMNVEV (reference sequence). In nucleotides, the CDR3 is TGTGCCAGCAGGCGACAGGGGAACGTGGGGGAGCAGTACTTC. Translated: CASRRQGNVGEQYF.

The V gene is TRBV4-3, the J gene TRBJ2-7; 7 nucleotides agree with TRBD2. The trim removed 0 bases at V and 4 bases at J, leaving 12 bases unmatched. The CDR3 consists of 17 residues. The germline CDR1 and CDR2 sequences are LGHNA and YSLEER. CDR3 nucleotide sequence: TGCGCCAGCAGCCAAGATAGGGGTAAGGCGGGAGCGTACGAGCAGTACTTC. Encoded protein: CASSQDRGKAGAYEQYF.

The chain joins TRBV29-1 to TRBJ2-4; the D is unclear. This CDR3 has 12 amino acids. V lost 3 bases and J 5 bases, leaving 8 bases between the germline ends. Germline V gene sequence: CDR1 SQVTM, CDR2 ANQGSEA. This CDR3 is CSVEVPENIQYF. CDR3 nucleotides: TGCAGCGTTGAGGTGCCCGAAAACATTCAGTACTTC.

The V gene is TRBV20-1, the J gene TRBJ2-7, with D perhaps TRBD2 (5 bases). The last part of the DNA fits TRBJ2-5 better; the J call may be wrong. The CDR3 sequence is 13 residues long. Germline V CDR1 and CDR2: DFQATT, SNEGSKA (reference sequence). The CDR3 here is CSARVAGQETQYF. The CDR3, as DNA: TGCAGTGCTAGAGTGGCGGGCCAAGAGACCCAGTACTTC.

This clonotype has more than one count but fewer than ten. This chain joins TRBV10-3 and TRBJ2-5; TRBD1 agrees at 9 bases. The J call could be wrong; TRBJ2-7 is a better fit for the DNA end. CDR1 and CDR2 (germline): ENHRY, SYGVKD. The CDR3 length is 13 residues. CDR3 amino acids: CAIRIRDRDEQYF. The CDR3 region has the DNA TGTGCCATCAGAATCCGGGACAGGGACGAGCAGTACTTC.

V usage is TRBV7-8 and J usage is TRBJ1-2; 7 bases map to TRBD1. Germline V gene data show CDR1 as SGHVS and CDR2 as FQNEAQ. J was trimmed by 5 bases and V by 5 bases; bases with no gene match: 14. This CDR3 has 16 amino acids. CDR3 sequence reads: CASSPREGASPYGYTF. DNA of the CDR3: TGTGCCAGCAGCCCCAGGGAGGGGGCGAGCCCTTATGGCTACACCTTC.

This clonotype was found a few times. The chain carries TRBV11-1 and TRBJ1-1; 7 bases align to TRBD1. The V gene end was trimmed by 3 bases and the J gene end by 1 base; junction bases not matched to a gene: 8. The CDR3 runs to 16 residues. The germline CDR1 and CDR2 sequences are SGHAT and FQDESV (reference sequence). In nucleotides, the CDR3 is TGTGCCAGCAGCTTCCGTCCCGGGACAGCGAACACTGAAGCTTTCTTT. The encoded protein is CASSFRPGTANTEAFF. The entire variable domain, with the rest obtained from reference TRBV11-1 and TRBJ1-1, is as follows: EAEVAQSPRYKITEKSQAVAFWCDPISGHATLYWYRQILGQGPELLVQFQDESVVDDSQLPKDRFSAERLKGVDSTLKIQPAELGDSAMYLCASSFRPGTANTEAFFGQGTRLTVV.